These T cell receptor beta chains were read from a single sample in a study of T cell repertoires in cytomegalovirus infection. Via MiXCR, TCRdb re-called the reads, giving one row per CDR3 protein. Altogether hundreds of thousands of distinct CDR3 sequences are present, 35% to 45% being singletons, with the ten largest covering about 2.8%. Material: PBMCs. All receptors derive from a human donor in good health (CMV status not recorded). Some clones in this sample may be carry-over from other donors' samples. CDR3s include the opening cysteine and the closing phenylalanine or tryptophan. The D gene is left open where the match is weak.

CDR3 protein: CASSSSGVGEKLFF
J gene: TRBJ1-4
D gene: NA
V gene: TRBV7-9

CDR3 protein: CASSSQREKLFF
J gene: TRBJ1-4
D gene: NA
V gene: TRBV11-2

CDR3 protein: CASSLRIGLAGIANTGELFF
J gene: TRBJ2-2
D gene: TRBD2
V gene: TRBV7-9

CDR3 protein: CASSSLAGKNTEAFF
J gene: TRBJ1-1
D gene: NA
V gene: TRBV27

CDR3 protein: CASSPNVGAHYGYTF
J gene: TRBJ1-2
D gene: NA
V gene: TRBV11-2

CDR3 protein: CASSKGDRNYGYTF
J gene: TRBJ1-2
D gene: TRBD1
V gene: TRBV7-2

CDR3 protein: CSARYSGTSRQETQYF
J gene: TRBJ2-5
D gene: TRBD2
V gene: TRBV20-1

CDR3 protein: CSARRGGETQYF
J gene: TRBJ2-5
D gene: NA
V gene: TRBV20-1

CDR3 protein: CASSHPGAAGNTIYF
J gene: TRBJ1-3
D gene: NA
V gene: TRBV4-1

CDR3 protein: CASSPGLAGARDTQYF
J gene: TRBJ2-3
D gene: TRBD2
V gene: TRBV12-3/TRBV12-4

CDR3 protein: CASSFRNSYPLDVQFF
J gene: TRBJ2-1
D gene: NA
V gene: TRBV5-6

CDR3 protein: CASTRSGSKNEQYF
J gene: TRBJ2-7
D gene: TRBD2
V gene: TRBV28

CDR3 protein: CASSYSFYEQYF
J gene: TRBJ2-7
D gene: NA
V gene: TRBV6-6

CDR3 protein: CASSFLEDYNEQFF
J gene: TRBJ2-1
D gene: NA
V gene: TRBV28

CDR3 protein: CASSSGTETGELFF
J gene: TRBJ2-2
D gene: TRBD1
V gene: TRBV12-3/TRBV12-4

CDR3 protein: CASGSEVFMEKLFF
J gene: TRBJ1-4
D gene: NA
V gene: TRBV2

CDR3 protein: CASSSETSGGTNIQYF
J gene: TRBJ2-4
D gene: TRBD2
V gene: TRBV6-1

CDR3 protein: CASSSVEAKSTQYF
J gene: TRBJ2-3
D gene: NA
V gene: TRBV5-6

CDR3 protein: CASSQSSSARFATKNIQYF
J gene: TRBJ2-4
D gene: NA
V gene: TRBV3-1

CDR3 protein: CASSPALGPMAEQYF
J gene: TRBJ2-7
D gene: NA
V gene: TRBV28

CDR3 protein: CASSLTHSRTVEQFF
J gene: TRBJ2-1
D gene: NA
V gene: TRBV7-3

CDR3 protein: CASSFDKNIQYF
J gene: TRBJ2-4
D gene: NA
V gene: TRBV28

CDR3 protein: CASSFPGLWEKLFF
J gene: TRBJ1-4
D gene: NA
V gene: TRBV12-3/TRBV12-4

CDR3 protein: CASSLNRGGRSMGEQFF
J gene: TRBJ2-1
D gene: TRBD2
V gene: TRBV7-3

CDR3 protein: CASSLSAGPNYGYTF
J gene: TRBJ1-2
D gene: NA
V gene: TRBV7-2

CDR3 protein: CASSPQPGRSSYEQYF
J gene: TRBJ2-7
D gene: NA
V gene: TRBV11-2

CDR3 protein: CASSSSAGTPNTEAFF
J gene: TRBJ1-1
D gene: NA
V gene: TRBV7-1

CDR3 protein: CASSLSSPGVIETQYF
J gene: TRBJ2-5
D gene: NA
V gene: TRBV27

CDR3 protein: CASSYSRASTGGAGNTIYF
J gene: TRBJ1-3
D gene: NA
V gene: TRBV6-5

CDR3 protein: CASSLTGTGQETQYF
J gene: TRBJ2-5
D gene: TRBD1
V gene: TRBV7-2

CDR3 protein: CASSFSTSGSRYEQYF
J gene: TRBJ2-7
D gene: TRBD2
V gene: TRBV7-2

CDR3 protein: CASSSTTVRGEKLFF
J gene: TRBJ1-4
D gene: NA
V gene: TRBV5-1

CDR3 protein: CSARDHVAGGNREKLFF
J gene: TRBJ1-4
D gene: NA
V gene: TRBV20-1

CDR3 protein: CASSQKIWGAFGLANEKLFF
J gene: TRBJ1-4
D gene: NA
V gene: TRBV7-2

CDR3 protein: CSAIDSGRRSDTQYF
J gene: TRBJ2-3
D gene: TRBD2
V gene: TRBV20-1

CDR3 protein: CASSLQGLGDKSYEQYF
J gene: TRBJ2-7
D gene: NA
V gene: TRBV27

CDR3 protein: CASSLTTGVMNTEAFF
J gene: TRBJ1-1
D gene: TRBD1
V gene: TRBV28

CDR3 protein: CSTNREGGETQYF
J gene: TRBJ2-5
D gene: TRBD2
V gene: TRBV20-1

CDR3 protein: CASSRVERSSYNEQFF
J gene: TRBJ2-1
D gene: NA
V gene: TRBV3-1

CDR3 protein: CASSIGGGGLRPYEQYF
J gene: TRBJ2-7
D gene: TRBD1
V gene: TRBV19

CDR3 protein: CASSGQVGFAKAFF
J gene: TRBJ1-1
D gene: NA
V gene: TRBV25-1

CDR3 protein: CASSLVPSEDGAYEQYF
J gene: TRBJ2-7
D gene: NA
V gene: TRBV7-6

CDR3 protein: CASSLASGESPLHF
J gene: TRBJ1-6
D gene: NA
V gene: TRBV11-2

CDR3 protein: CASTGMAVKYNEQFF
J gene: TRBJ2-1
D gene: NA
V gene: TRBV6-6

CDR3 protein: CASSYGGPWETQYF
J gene: TRBJ2-5
D gene: NA
V gene: TRBV5-1

CDR3 protein: CASSRQGNEKLFF
J gene: TRBJ1-4
D gene: TRBD1
V gene: TRBV2

CDR3 protein: CASSFEGVKNQPQHF
J gene: TRBJ1-5
D gene: NA
V gene: TRBV12-3/TRBV12-4

CDR3 protein: CASSLGETRGNEQFF
J gene: TRBJ2-1
D gene: NA
V gene: TRBV7-2

CDR3 protein: CASSAQGKAFF
J gene: TRBJ1-1
D gene: NA
V gene: TRBV5-1

CDR3 protein: CASSLPPGSGYTF
J gene: TRBJ1-2
D gene: NA
V gene: TRBV12-3/TRBV12-4

CDR3 protein: CASIPGTGGNQPQHF
J gene: TRBJ1-5
D gene: TRBD1
V gene: TRBV6-1

CDR3 protein: CASSLSRSSEQYF
J gene: TRBJ2-7
D gene: NA
V gene: TRBV7-2

CDR3 protein: CSARPGVLPYGYTF
J gene: TRBJ1-2
D gene: NA
V gene: TRBV20-1

CDR3 protein: CASRDGRRSNTGELFF
J gene: TRBJ2-2
D gene: NA
V gene: TRBV6-2/TRBV6-3

CDR3 protein: CASSLELESNTQYF
J gene: TRBJ2-3
D gene: NA
V gene: TRBV28

CDR3 protein: CATNGGGGGYEQYF
J gene: TRBJ2-7
D gene: NA
V gene: TRBV6-5

CDR3 protein: CASSWAGTEYSNQPQHF
J gene: TRBJ1-5
D gene: TRBD1
V gene: TRBV6-2/TRBV6-3

CDR3 protein: CASNAGSETQYF
J gene: TRBJ2-5
D gene: NA
V gene: TRBV12-3/TRBV12-4

CDR3 protein: CAASQGPNEKLFF
J gene: TRBJ1-4
D gene: NA
V gene: TRBV6-6

CDR3 protein: CSAPTESNQPQHF
J gene: TRBJ1-5
D gene: NA
V gene: TRBV20-1